The 9 T cell receptor beta chains reported below all come from one sample, sequenced in a study of cytomegalovirus exposure and HLA in healthy donors. The PCR employed 60 Vbeta primers together with 13 Jbeta primers. Sequencing was performed with immunoSEQ multiplex PCR; in TCRdb, only in-frame clones are kept and a portion is missing. The sample spans about 130,000 clones; the ten largest clones claim 2% to 2.5%. The sample consisted of PBMCs. Every receptor here comes from a man aged 35-49 years in good health and CMV-seronegative.

This sequence joins TRBV28 and TRBJ1-2, with D possibly matching TRBD1 (5 bases). V was trimmed by 2 bases and J by 4 bases, leaving 14 bases between them. Germline V gene lookup returns CDR1 MDHEN and CDR2 SYDVKM. This CDR3 contains 15 residues. The CDR3 region is CASSLVGRSAYGYTF. The CDR3 nucleotides read TGTGCCAGCAGTTTAGTGGGGCGCAGCGCCTATGGCTACACCTTC.

This chain connects TRBV9 to TRBJ2-3; 9 bases match TRBD2. Per germline, CDR1 SGDLS and CDR2 YYNGEE. The CDR3 consists of 18 residues. V lost 0 bases, J lost 0 bases, and 8 bases stayed unmatched. The CDR3: CASSVAFASGASTDTQYF. The CDR3 coding sequence is TGTGCCAGCAGCGTAGCCTTCGCTAGCGGGGCGAGCACAGATACGCAGTATTTT.

V gene TRBV5-4 combines with J gene TRBJ2-2; 9 bases match TRBD2. Germline V gene sequence: CDR1 SGHNT, CDR2 YYREEE (reference sequence). This CDR3 region has 16 residues. V shed 0 bases, J shed 3 bases, and the junction held 3 bases outside the gene matches. CDR3: CASSLGVAGDTGELFF. The CDR3 DNA follows: TGTGCCAGCAGCTTGGGAGTAGCGGGGGACACCGGGGAGCTGTTTTTT. Full variable domain (outside the CDR3, taken from reference TRBV5-4 and TRBJ2-2): ETGVTQSPTHLIKTRGQQVTLRCSSQSGHNTVSWYQQALGQGPQFIFQYYREEENGRGNFPPRFSGLQFPNYSSELNVNALELDDSALYLCASSLGVAGDTGELFFGEGSRLTVL.

The chain joins TRBV6-6 to TRBJ1-4, with no clear D. Germline V gene lookup returns CDR1 MNHNY and CDR2 SVGAGI (reference sequence). Trimming removed 11 bases from V and 3 bases from J, with 13 bases in between. The length of the CDR3 is 13 residues. CDR3 DNA sequence: TGTGCCGGGAGAAGGTTCGCTAATGAAAAACTGTTTTTT. Amino acid sequence: CAGRRFANEKLFF.

V usage is TRBV5-6 and J usage is TRBJ1-1; TRBD1 matches at 11 bases. This CDR3 has 14 residues. Germline V CDR1 and CDR2: SGHDT, YYEEEE. The ends lost 5 bases at V and 10 bases at J; junction bases unmatched: 10. Here the CDR3 reads CASSFLGQGALAFF. In DNA form, the CDR3 reads TGTGCCAGCAGTTTCCTCGGACAGGGGGCTTTAGCTTTCTTT.

The V and J genes are TRBV10-3 and TRBJ2-2, with TRBD1 identical over 8 bases. This CDR3 contains 14 residues. Germline assignment: CDR1 ENHRY and CDR2 SYGVKD. The J segment lost 6 bases and the V segment lost 10 bases, leaving 10 bases of the junction unmatched. In DNA form, the CDR3 reads TGTGCCACGTTCGGGGACAGGTTCGCCGGGGAGCTGTTTTTT. Residues: CATFGDRFAGELFF.

The chain recombines TRBV5-6 with TRBJ2-7; 13 nucleotides line up with TRBD2. Germline CDR1 is SGHDT and CDR2 is YYEEEE. V was pared by 5 bases and J by 1 base, with 12 bases of the junction left unmatched. CDR3 size: 18 residues. The CDR3 loop is CASSLRTSGSLGSYEQYF. The CDR3 bases are TGTGCCAGCAGTCTCCGGACTAGCGGGAGTTTAGGGTCCTACGAGCAGTACTTC.

The rearrangement joins TRBV29-1 to TRBJ2-6, with D unresolved. The CDR3 has 13 residues. CDR1 and CDR2 (germline): SQVTM, ANQGSEA. The germline V and J ends were trimmed by 6 bases and 1 base, with 7 bases remaining between them. DNA of the CDR3: TGCAGCGTCGAGCTTTCTGGGGCCAACGTCCTGACTTTC. It translates to CSVELSGANVLTF. Full variable domain (missing parts from reference TRBV29-1 and TRBJ2-6): SAVISQKPSRDICQRGTSLTIQCQVDSQVTMMFWYRQQPGQSLTLIATANQGSEATYESGFVIDKFPISRPNLTFSTLTVSNMSPEDSSIYLCSVELSGANVLTFGAGSRLTVL.

J is TRBJ1-2 and V is TRBV4-2; 9 bases align to TRBD1. CDR3 length: 16 residues. Losses at the gene ends were 4 bases for V and 7 bases for J; bases not matched to a gene: 13. Germline V gene lookup returns CDR1 LGHNA and CDR2 YNFKEQ. CDR3 in amino acids: CASSLSFRTGEVGYTF. The CDR3 DNA sequence: TGTGCCAGCAGCCTCTCCTTTCGGACAGGGGAGGTTGGCTACACCTTC.